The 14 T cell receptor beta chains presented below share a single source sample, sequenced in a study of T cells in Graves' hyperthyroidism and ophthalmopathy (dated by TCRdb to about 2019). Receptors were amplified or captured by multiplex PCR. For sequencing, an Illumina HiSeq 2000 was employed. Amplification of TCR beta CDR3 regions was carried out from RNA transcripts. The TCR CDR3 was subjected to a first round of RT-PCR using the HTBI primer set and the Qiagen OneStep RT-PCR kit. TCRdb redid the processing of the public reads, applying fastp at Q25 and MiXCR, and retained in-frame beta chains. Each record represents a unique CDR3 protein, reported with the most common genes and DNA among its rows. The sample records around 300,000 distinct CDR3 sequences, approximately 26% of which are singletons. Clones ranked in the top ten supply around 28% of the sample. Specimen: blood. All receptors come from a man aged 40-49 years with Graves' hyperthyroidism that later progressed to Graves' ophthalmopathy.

CDR3 nucleotide sequence: TGTGCCAGCAGTCTGGGGACAGCCCCGAGCACAGATACGCAGTATTTT. This codes for CASSLGTAPSTDTQYF. The V and J genes are TRBV28 and TRBJ2-3, with 7 bases fitting TRBD1. The CDR3 extends over 16 amino acids. V shed 5 bases and J 0 bases; nucleotides not matched to a gene: 8. Per the germline V gene, CDR1 is MDHEN and CDR2 is SYDVKM.

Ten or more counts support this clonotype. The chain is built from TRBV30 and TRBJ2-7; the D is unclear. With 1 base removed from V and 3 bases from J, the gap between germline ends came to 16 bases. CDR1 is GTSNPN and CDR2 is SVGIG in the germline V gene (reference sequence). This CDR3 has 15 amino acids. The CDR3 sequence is CAWSGPSNGVYEQYF. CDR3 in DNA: TGTGCCTGGAGTGGCCCTTCAAACGGTGTCTACGAGCAGTACTTC. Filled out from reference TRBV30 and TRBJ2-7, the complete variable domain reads SQTIHQWPATLVQPVGSPLSLECTVEGTSNPNLYWYRQAAGRGLQLLFYSVGIGQISSEVPQNLSASRPQDRQFILSSKKLLLSDSGFYLCAWSGPSNGVYEQYFGPGTRLTVT.

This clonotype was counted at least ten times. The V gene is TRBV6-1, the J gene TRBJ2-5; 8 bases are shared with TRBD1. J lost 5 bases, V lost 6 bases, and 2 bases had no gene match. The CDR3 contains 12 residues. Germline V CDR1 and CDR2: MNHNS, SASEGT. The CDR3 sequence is CASSQGAETQYF. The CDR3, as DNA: TGTGCCAGCAGCCAGGGGGCTGAGACCCAGTACTTC.

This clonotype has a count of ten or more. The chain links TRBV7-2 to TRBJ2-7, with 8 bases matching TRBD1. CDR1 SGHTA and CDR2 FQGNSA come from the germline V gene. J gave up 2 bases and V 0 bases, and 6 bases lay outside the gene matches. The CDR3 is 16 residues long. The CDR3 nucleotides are TGTGCCAGCAGCTTAGCCTCTGGACAGGGCACCTACGAGCAGTACTTC. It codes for CASSLASGQGTYEQYF.

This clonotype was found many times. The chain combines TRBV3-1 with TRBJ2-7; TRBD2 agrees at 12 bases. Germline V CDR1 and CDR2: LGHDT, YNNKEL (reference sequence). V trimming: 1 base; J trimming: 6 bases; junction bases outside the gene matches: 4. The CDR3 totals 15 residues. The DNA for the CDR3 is TGTGCCAGCAGCCAAGGACTAGCGGGAGAACGCGAGCAGTACTTC. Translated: CASSQGLAGEREQYF.

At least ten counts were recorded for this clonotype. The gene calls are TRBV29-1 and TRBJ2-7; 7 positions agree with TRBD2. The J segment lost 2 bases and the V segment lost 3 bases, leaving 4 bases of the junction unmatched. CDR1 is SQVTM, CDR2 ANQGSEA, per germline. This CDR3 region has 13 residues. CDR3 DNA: TGCAGCGTTGACTACGGGAGGCCCTACGAGCAGTACTTC. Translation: CSVDYGRPYEQYF.

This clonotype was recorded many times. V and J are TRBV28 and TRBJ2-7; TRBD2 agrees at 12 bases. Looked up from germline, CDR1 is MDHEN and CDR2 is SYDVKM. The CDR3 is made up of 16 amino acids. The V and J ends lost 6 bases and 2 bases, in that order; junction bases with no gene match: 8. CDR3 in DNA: TGTGCCAGCAGAGGACTAGCGGGAAAACCCGCCTACGAGCAGTACTTC. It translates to CASRGLAGKPAYEQYF.

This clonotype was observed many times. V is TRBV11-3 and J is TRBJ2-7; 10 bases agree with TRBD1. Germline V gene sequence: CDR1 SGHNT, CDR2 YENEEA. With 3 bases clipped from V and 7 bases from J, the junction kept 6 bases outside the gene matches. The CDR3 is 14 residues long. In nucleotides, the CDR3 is TGTGCCAGCAGCTTCCGGGACAGGGGAATGGAGCAGTACTTC. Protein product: CASSFRDRGMEQYF.

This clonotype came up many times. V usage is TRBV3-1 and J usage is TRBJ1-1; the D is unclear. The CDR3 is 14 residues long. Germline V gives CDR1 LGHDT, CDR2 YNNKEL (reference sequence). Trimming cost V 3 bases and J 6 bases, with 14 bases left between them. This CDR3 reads CASSQWAIGSEAFF. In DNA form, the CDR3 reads TGTGCCAGCAGCCAGTGGGCGATCGGGTCTGAAGCTTTCTTT.

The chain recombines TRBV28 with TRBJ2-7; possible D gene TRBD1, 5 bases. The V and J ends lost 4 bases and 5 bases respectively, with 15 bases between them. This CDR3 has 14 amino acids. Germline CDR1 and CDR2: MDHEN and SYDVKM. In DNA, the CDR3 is TGTGCCAGCAGTTCCCACATGGGGCTAGACGAGCAGTACTTC. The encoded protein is CASSSHMGLDEQYF. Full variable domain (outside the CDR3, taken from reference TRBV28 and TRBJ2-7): DVKVTQSSRYLVKRTGEKVFLECVQDMDHENMFWYRQDPGLGLRLIYFSYDVKMKEKGDIPEGYSVSREKKERFSLILESASTNQTSMYLCASSSHMGLDEQYFGPGTRLTVT.

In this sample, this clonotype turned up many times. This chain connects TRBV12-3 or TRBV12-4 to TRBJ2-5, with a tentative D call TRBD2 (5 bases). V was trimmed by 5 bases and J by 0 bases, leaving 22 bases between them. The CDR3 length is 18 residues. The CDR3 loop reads CASSPTAGRQGYQETQYF. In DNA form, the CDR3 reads TGTGCCAGCAGTCCCACGGCGGGTCGCCAAGGGTACCAAGAGACCCAGTACTTC.

The CDR3 sequence: CASSQLSREETQYF. The CDR3 nucleotides read TGTGCCAGCAGCCAACTTTCCAGGGAAGAGACCCAGTACTTC. The chain is built from TRBV3-1 and TRBJ2-5, with TRBD1 as a possible D gene (5 bases). CDR3 length: 14 residues. Trimming pared 2 bases from V and 3 bases from J, leaving 10 bases between. Germline assignment: CDR1 LGHDT and CDR2 YNNKEL (reference sequence).

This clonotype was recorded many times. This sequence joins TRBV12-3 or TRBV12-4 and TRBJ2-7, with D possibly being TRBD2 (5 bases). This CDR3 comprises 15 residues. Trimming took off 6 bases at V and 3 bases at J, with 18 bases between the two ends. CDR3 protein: CASSFYGRGNYEQYF. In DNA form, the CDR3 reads TGTGCCAGCAGCTTCTATGGCCGGGGAAACTACGAGCAGTACTTC.

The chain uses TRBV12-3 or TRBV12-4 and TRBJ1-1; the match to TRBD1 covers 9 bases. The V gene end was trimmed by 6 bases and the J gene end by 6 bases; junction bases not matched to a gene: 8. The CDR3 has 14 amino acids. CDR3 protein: CASSTGQGSAEAFF. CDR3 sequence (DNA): TGTGCCAGCAGCACCGGACAGGGGTCGGCTGAAGCTTTCTTT.